A single sample is the source of the 20 T cell receptor beta chains below, sequenced in a study of identical twins. TCRdb re-called the 5' RACE reads with MiXCR, one entry per CDR3 protein. This sample has fewer than 900,000 distinct CDR3 sequences; roughly 18% occur once, and the top ten carry roughly 13%. This same sample was also part of a study on T cells expressing NK-cell markers.

What was sequenced was PBMCs. All receptors derive from a woman aged 18-29 years in good health.

This clonotype appeared a few times. The chain combines TRBV5-1 with TRBJ2-1; 9 nucleotides align to TRBD2. This CDR3 spans 16 amino acids. With V trimmed by 0 bases and J by 4 bases, 5 bases remained unmatched. Germline-derived CDR1 and CDR2 are SGHRS and YFSETQ. The CDR3 DNA reads as TGCGCCAGCAGCTTGGATGCGGGAGGGCGGTACAATGAGCAGTTCTTC. Residues: CASSLDAGGRYNEQFF.

The V gene is TRBV9, the J gene TRBJ1-2; 8 bases are a match to TRBD1. Germline V gene data show CDR1 as SGDLS and CDR2 as YYNGEE. The V segment lost 1 base and the J segment 7 bases; nucleotides outside the gene matches: 6. The CDR3 is 14 residues long. This chain's CDR3 is CASSVRQGWRGYTF. CDR3 nucleotides: TGTGCCAGCAGCGTAAGACAGGGGTGGCGTGGCTACACCTTC.

V is TRBV6-1 and J is TRBJ2-5; tentatively, D is TRBD1 or TRBD2 (5 bases each). V shed 6 bases and J shed 7 bases, with 15 bases lying between them. The CDR3 extends over 13 amino acids. The germline V gene encodes CDR1 MNHNS and CDR2 SASEGT. CDR3 DNA sequence: TGTGCCAGCAGAAGCAGGGCCCGGGGGACCCAGTACTTC. This codes for CASRSRARGTQYF.

V usage is TRBV5-5 and J usage is TRBJ2-7; D may be TRBD2 (6 bases). V lost 4 bases and J 1 base, leaving 24 bases between the germline ends. Germline V lookup: CDR1 SGHKS, CDR2 YYEKEE (reference sequence). The CDR3 is made up of 18 amino acids. The CDR3 DNA is TGTGCCAGCAGCACCTCGGCTCTGGGGGGAGGAAATTCCTACGAGCAGTACTTC. Amino acid sequence: CASSTSALGGGNSYEQYF.

Notes on this clonotype: Mismatch with germline at one junction end may stem from a read error. The V gene is TRBV24-1, the J gene TRBJ2-7; possible D gene TRBD2, 6 bases. CDR3 length equals 21 residues. Germline lookup yields CDR1 KGHDR and CDR2 SFDVKD. CDR3 sequence reads: CATSDLRLELGRSPSTVEQYF. Written as DNA, the CDR3 is TGTGCGACCAGTGATTTGCGATTAGAATTGGGGAGGTCTCCCAGTACGGTGGAGCAGTACTTC.

This clonotype was counted a few times. V and J are TRBV2 and TRBJ2-5; no firm D call. V lost 7 bases to trimming and J lost 9 bases, with 3 bases between them. Germline lookup yields CDR1 SNHLY and CDR2 FYNNEI. CDR3 size: 8 residues. CDR3 in amino acids: CASNSQYF. DNA of the CDR3: TGTGCCAGCAATTCCCAGTACTTC.

This chain uses TRBV20-1 with TRBJ2-2, with D uncertain. The CDR3 contains 11 residues. Germline assignment: CDR1 DFQATT and CDR2 SNEGSKA (reference sequence). V lost 5 bases, J lost 6 bases, and 7 bases lay in between. CDR3 bases: TGCAGTGCTGGGGTCCCCGGGGAGCTGTTTTTT. This sequence encodes CSAGVPGELFF.

This clonotype appeared a few times. The chain's CDR3 is CASSIEGGSYNEQFF. The CDR3, as DNA: TGCGCCAGCAGTATAGAGGGGGGCTCCTACAATGAGCAGTTCTTC. This rearrangement joins TRBV5-1 to TRBJ2-1; D is possibly TRBD1 or TRBD2 (6 bases each). Per the germline V gene, CDR1 is SGHRS and CDR2 is YFSETQ. This CDR3 comprises 15 residues. V gave up 5 bases and J gave up 0 bases, with 12 bases separating them.

The chain uses TRBV20-1 and TRBJ2-3; 12 nucleotides line up with TRBD2. Germline lookup yields CDR1 DFQATT and CDR2 SNEGSKA (reference sequence). J gave up 1 base and V 2 bases, and 7 bases lay outside the gene matches. The CDR3 covers 17 residues. The CDR3 is CSARSASGREGTDTQYF. The CDR3 nucleotides read TGCAGTGCTAGAAGTGCTAGCGGGAGGGAGGGCACAGATACGCAGTATTTT.

J is TRBJ2-3 and V is TRBV3-1; no firm D call. The CDR3 extends over 14 amino acids. Trimming took 6 bases from V and 2 from J, leaving 12 bases between them. Per the germline V gene, CDR1 is LGHDT and CDR2 is YNNKEL (reference sequence). The CDR3 DNA reads TGTGCCAGCAGGGCTGTCGGAGTCACAGATACGCAGTATTTT. Its protein is CASRAVGVTDTQYF.

This sequence joins TRBV18 and TRBJ2-7; D remains ambiguous. The germline gives CDR1 KGHSH, CDR2 LQKENI. This CDR3 region has 14 residues. V was clipped by 0 bases and J by 2 bases, with 8 bases between them. CDR3 bases: TGTGCCAGCTCACCACCGGTCACGACCTACGAGCAGTACTTC. This codes for CASSPPVTTYEQYF.

This clonotype was seen only a few times. This chain's CDR3 is CASSFGTAKETQYF. Here the CDR3 DNA reads TGTGCCAGCAGCTTCGGGACAGCCAAAGAGACCCAGTACTTC. The gene calls are TRBV5-6 and TRBJ2-5, with 7 bases matching TRBD1. Losses at the gene ends were 2 bases for V and 3 bases for J; bases not matched to a gene: 4. This CDR3 has 14 amino acids. The germline V gene encodes CDR1 SGHDT and CDR2 YYEEEE.

The rearrangement links TRBV12-3 or TRBV12-4 to TRBJ2-7; TRBD1 is a possible D gene (5 bases). The V and J ends lost 6 bases and 1 base respectively, with 13 bases between them. There are 14 residues in the CDR3. The CDR3 DNA reads TGTGCCAGCAGCCGCAATCAGGGTTCCTACGAGCAGTACTTC. This translates into CASSRNQGSYEQYF.

The chain has TRBV20-1 and TRBJ2-7, with D possibly matching TRBD2 (5 bases). The CDR3 has 12 residues. CDR1 DFQATT and CDR2 SNEGSKA come from the germline V gene (reference sequence). Trimming left V 0 bases short and J 4 bases short, with 7 bases between. CDR3 amino acids: CSAREGAYEQYF. The CDR3 nucleotides read TGCAGTGCTAGAGAGGGAGCTTACGAGCAGTACTTC.

This sequence joins TRBV29-1 and TRBJ2-5; unclear D gene. The CDR3 is 12 amino acids. V lost 3 bases to trimming and J lost 4 bases, with 9 bases between them. Germline CDR1 and CDR2: SQVTM and ANQGSEA. DNA for the CDR3: TGCAGCGTTGACCCAGTCCGAGAGACCCAGTACTTC. Its protein product is CSVDPVRETQYF.

V usage is TRBV5-1 and J usage is TRBJ1-1, with 7 bases that match TRBD1. The germline CDR1 and CDR2 sequences are SGHRS and YFSETQ. The CDR3 totals 14 residues. V was pared by 4 bases and J by 0 bases, with 3 bases of the junction left unmatched. The CDR3: CASSTDRVNTEAFF. CDR3 nucleotides: TGCGCCAGCAGCACAGACAGGGTGAACACTGAAGCTTTCTTT.

The chain has TRBV25-1 and TRBJ2-4; TRBD2 might be the D (6 bases). This CDR3 comprises 13 residues. V lost 6 bases and J 5 bases, leaving 11 bases between the germline ends. Germline V lookup: CDR1 MGHDK, CDR2 SYGVNS. The CDR3, as DNA: TGTGCCAGCAGAGACCTAGCGCAAAACATTCAGTACTTC. As protein: CASRDLAQNIQYF.

The V call is TRBV20-1, the J call TRBJ1-2; weak D call: TRBD1 (5 bases). Germline V gene data show CDR1 as DFQATT and CDR2 as SNEGSKA (reference sequence). The germline V and J ends were trimmed by 3 bases and 4 bases, with 9 bases remaining between them. CDR3 length: 12 residues. The CDR3 nucleotides read TGCAGTGCTAGCCGGGGGACCTATGGCTACACCTTC. This encodes CSASRGTYGYTF.

The J gene is TRBJ1-2, the V gene TRBV5-1, with a possible D match to TRBD1 (5 bases). The CDR3 is 14 residues long. In germline, CDR1 is SGHRS, CDR2 YFSETQ. V was clipped by 4 bases and J by 7 bases, with 17 bases between them. Here the CDR3 reads CASSPQPGGSGYTF. Here the CDR3 DNA reads TGCGCCAGCAGCCCCCAGCCGGGGGGATCTGGCTACACCTTC.

The chain is built from TRBV30 and TRBJ2-1, with 9 nucleotides matching TRBD2. J lost 12 bases, V lost 4 bases, and 10 bases had no gene match. CDR3 length: 13 amino acids. Germline V lookup: CDR1 GTSNPN, CDR2 SVGIG (reference sequence). The CDR3 reads CAWKIAGALGQFF. CDR3 nucleotide sequence: TGTGCCTGGAAAATAGCGGGAGCTTTGGGGCAGTTCTTC.